Presented here are 8 T cell receptor beta chains from one specimen sequenced in a study of beta chain features in type 1 diabetes. Of the isolated RNA, all was reverse transcribed, and so the sequenced material was expressed TCRB transcripts. Assay used: immunoSEQ multiplex PCR; TCRdb lists only in-frame clones, some missing. This sample yields under 450,000 clones, of which more than 11% are seen a single time; roughly 0.038% belongs to the top ten. Input material: naive CD4+ T cells from blood. These receptors came from a man younger than 45 in good health.

This clone was seen a few times. The rearrangement joins TRBV29-1 to TRBJ2-1; TRBD1 matches at 8 bases. This CDR3 contains 14 residues. Germline CDR1 reads SQVTM; CDR2 reads ANQGSEA. V trimming: 7 bases; J trimming: 4 bases; junction bases outside the gene matches: 9. The CDR3 reads CSAKDRGTYNEQFF. CDR3 DNA: TGCAGCGCGAAAGACAGGGGAACATACAATGAGCAGTTCTTC.

This clone was seen more than once but under ten times. The rearrangement joins TRBV7-2 to TRBJ2-3; D gene uncertain. The CDR3 loop spans 12 amino acids. The V end lost 3 bases, the J end lost 5 bases, and 6 bases lay between the germline ends. Germline lookup yields CDR1 SGHTA and CDR2 FQGNSA. The CDR3 is CASSFYRDTQYF. DNA of the CDR3: TGTGCCAGCAGCTTCTACCGAGATACGCAGTATTTT.

This clone was seen only a few times. The J gene is TRBJ2-1, the V gene TRBV30; D remains unclear. Trimming shortened V by 0 bases and J by 8 bases, and 5 bases separated the two germline ends. The CDR3 runs 11 residues. Germline V gives CDR1 GTSNPN, CDR2 SVGIG (reference sequence). CDR3 sequence reads: CAWSVYHEQFF. The CDR3 nucleotides read TGTGCCTGGAGTGTATACCATGAGCAGTTCTTC.

This clone was picked up a small number of times. The gene calls are TRBV7-2 and TRBJ2-5; 7 bases agree with TRBD2. The CDR3 is 13 amino acids. Trimming removed 5 bases from V and 5 bases from J; junction bases left unmatched: 5. Germline V CDR1 and CDR2: SGHTA, FQGNSA. The CDR3 is CASSRTREETQYF. CDR3 coding DNA: TGTGCCAGCAGCCGGACTAGGGAGGAGACCCAGTACTTC.

This clone was observed a few times. The chain is built from TRBV10-3 and TRBJ1-1, with D possibly matching TRBD1 (5 bases). The V gene's germline CDR1 is ENHRY and CDR2 SYGVKD. The CDR3 runs 13 residues. V was pared by 10 bases and J by 1 base, with 13 bases between. The CDR3 coding sequence is TGTGCCACTGGCAGGGACGGGAACACTGAAGCTTTCTTT. It encodes CATGRDGNTEAFF.

The table lists this clone with a few counts. J is TRBJ2-3 and V is TRBV7-2; 10 nucleotides line up with TRBD2. Losses at the gene ends were 5 bases for V and 0 bases for J; bases not matched to a gene: 5. The CDR3 covers 16 residues. CDR1 and CDR2 from the germline V gene are SGHTA and FQGNSA. The CDR3 DNA follows: TGTGCCAGCAGCGAGGGACTAGCGAGAAGCACAGATACGCAGTATTTT. Translated, it gives CASSEGLARSTDTQYF.

This chain's CDR3 is CATSGSMNTEAFF. As DNA, the CDR3 is TGTGCCACCAGCGGAAGTATGAACACTGAAGCTTTCTTT. The rearrangement joins TRBV15 to TRBJ1-1; D remains unclear. There are 13 residues in the CDR3. Trimming removed 5 bases at V and 0 bases at J, with 7 bases between. The germline V gene encodes CDR1 LNHNV and CDR2 YYDKDF (reference sequence).

The CDR3 nucleotides read TGTGCCAGCAGCTTGGCGGCGGGATCCTCCTACGAGCAGTACTTC. It yields the protein CASSLAAGSSYEQYF. This chain links TRBV7-2 with TRBJ2-7, with D possibly being TRBD2 (6 bases). This CDR3 has 15 amino acids. Germline V gene data show CDR1 as SGHTA and CDR2 as FQGNSA. Trimming removed 3 bases at V and 0 bases at J, with 12 bases between.